This note documents a single TCR beta chain sequence. Methods used by the authors: Reference gene primer amplification in the assay estimated nucleated cell counts. The table came from immunoSEQ multiplex PCR; TCRdb's copy has only in-frame clones and leaves some out. That table supplies the V and J calls and clone size; D and trimming were determined from the DNA. Here the sample spans around 85,000 clones, approximately 90% being singletons. The CDR3 runs 15 residues. Germline values: CDR1 SEHNR, CDR2 FQNEAQ (reference sequence). V lost 2 bases and J lost 6; bases outside the gene matches: 9. The data were obtained in a study of blood T cell repertoires in COVID-19. Study-level information: The cDNA or gDNA used as material had been derived from T cells, B-cell-depleted T cells, or PBMCs.

V is TRBV7-9 and J is TRBJ1-1; 7 nucleotides match TRBD1. The clonotype originates from a man between 60 and 70 years old with acute or convalescent COVID-19. Sequencing was carried out using peripheral blood. The CDR3 DNA sequence: TGTGCCAGCAGCTTACAGCGACAGGGAACATCTGAAGCTTTCTTT. It is translated as CASSLQRQGTSEAFF.